One and the same sample provided the 23 T cell receptor beta chains below, sequenced in a study of T-cell memory formation after mild COVID-19. A single record per CDR3 protein comes from TCRdb applying MiXCR to the 5' RACE reads. The data show 210,000 or so distinct CDR3 sequences, more than 25% seen once. The source material was PBMCs or a T cell subset sorted from them (not recorded which). These TCRs come from an adult woman who had mild COVID-19 (a few samples of this study predate the infection). Cell type and time point are not known.

The J gene is TRBJ1-2, the V gene TRBV15; D is perhaps TRBD1 (5 bases). CDR1 LNHNV and CDR2 YYDKDF come from the germline V gene (reference sequence). V lost 1 base and J lost 9, with 21 bases in between. The CDR3 extends over 16 amino acids. The CDR3 here is CATSRARMEGVYRYTF. The CDR3 DNA reads as TGTGCCACCAGCAGAGCGCGGATGGAAGGGGTTTATCGCTACACCTTC.

The chain carries TRBV27 and TRBJ2-7; 7 bases agree with TRBD1. The CDR3 extends over 12 amino acids. Germline trimming cut 10 bases from V and 3 bases from J; bases unmatched to any gene: 6. Looked up from germline, CDR1 is MNHEY and CDR2 is SMNVEV (reference sequence). The CDR3 is CATGTDNYEQYF. CDR3 DNA sequence: TGTGCCACCGGGACAGACAACTACGAGCAGTACTTC.

In this sample, this clonotype turned up a few times. The genes are TRBV7-2 and TRBJ2-1, with 11 positions matching TRBD2. Per the germline V gene, CDR1 is SGHTA and CDR2 is FQGNSA. V was pared by 3 bases and J by 6 bases, with 4 bases of the junction left unmatched. The CDR3 contains 15 residues. The CDR3 DNA sequence: TGTGCCAGCAGCTTGTTCCTAGCGGGAGGCAATGAGCAGTTCTTC. Amino acid sequence: CASSLFLAGGNEQFF.

J is TRBJ1-6 and V is TRBV6-5; no definite D call. This CDR3 is built from 14 residues. V lost 2 bases, J lost 8 bases, and 10 bases lay in between. Per germline, CDR1 MNHEY and CDR2 SVGAGI. The CDR3 sequence: CASSYAVVDSPLHF. The CDR3 bases are TGTGCCAGCAGTTACGCGGTCGTTGATTCACCCCTCCACTTT.

The V and J genes are TRBV15 and TRBJ2-7; 7 bases fit TRBD1. The length of the CDR3 is 13 residues. J lost 5 bases, V lost 3 bases, and 4 bases had no gene match. From germline, CDR1 is LNHNV and CDR2 YYDKDF (reference sequence). CDR3 sequence (DNA): TGTGCCACCAGCAGGGACCAGGGGGACGAGCAGTACTTC. Its protein is CATSRDQGDEQYF.

This clonotype was counted once. The chain couples TRBV5-1 to TRBJ2-5, with a possible D match to TRBD2 (6 bases). The CDR3 is 14 residues long. Trimming removed 2 bases from V and 2 bases from J, with 10 bases in between. The germline V gene has CDR1 SGHRS and CDR2 YFSETQ. CDR3 coding DNA: TGCGCCAGCAGCTTACTAGCCTTACAAGAGACCCAGTACTTC. Translation gives CASSLLALQETQYF. Full variable domain (rest looked up from reference TRBV5-1 and TRBJ2-5): KAGVTQTPRYLIKTRGQQVTLSCSPISGHRSVSWYQQTPGQGLQFLFEYFSETQRNKGNFPGRFSGRQFSNSRSEMNVSTLELGDSALYLCASSLLALQETQYFGPGTRLLVL.

V usage is TRBV5-1 and J usage is TRBJ2-2; the match to TRBD2 covers 11 bases. In germline, CDR1 is SGHRS, CDR2 YFSETQ. The ends lost 6 bases at V and 4 bases at J; junction bases unmatched: 2. This CDR3 is 14 amino acids long. As DNA, the CDR3 is TGCGCCAGCAAACTAGCGGGAGCCACCGGGGAGCTGTTTTTT. It translates to CASKLAGATGELFF.

This clonotype was seen a handful of times. The chain employs TRBV7-6 and TRBJ2-5; TRBD2 might be the D (6 bases). The V gene lost 1 base and the J gene lost 5 bases, with 8 bases spanning the gap. Germline V gene lookup returns CDR1 SGHVS and CDR2 FNYEAQ. The CDR3 is 13 residues long. The CDR3: CASSLGTIETQYF. CDR3 coding DNA: TGTGCCAGCAGCTTAGGGACTATCGAGACCCAGTACTTC.

The rearrangement links TRBV5-1 to TRBJ2-1; the D is unclear. Germline CDR1 is SGHRS and CDR2 is YFSETQ. Trimming left V 4 bases short and J 0 bases short, with 11 bases between. The CDR3 contains 15 residues. The CDR3 loop is CASSTDESSYNEQFF. Written as DNA, the CDR3 is TGCGCCAGCAGCACGGACGAGAGCTCCTACAATGAGCAGTTCTTC.

The chain joins TRBV5-1 to TRBJ2-7; D may match TRBD1 or TRBD2 (5 bases each). CDR1 and CDR2 (germline): SGHRS, YFSETQ. V lost 4 bases and J lost 2, with 13 bases in between. CDR3 length: 14 amino acids. The CDR3 is CASSAGTGTYEQYF. The CDR3 bases are TGCGCCAGCAGCGCCGGGACGGGCACCTACGAGCAGTACTTC.

The chain joins TRBV6-6 to TRBJ1-1; 9 bases are shared with TRBD1. The germline gives CDR1 MNHNY, CDR2 SVGAGI (reference sequence). The CDR3 has 15 amino acids. Losses at the gene ends were 6 bases for V and 3 bases for J; bases not matched to a gene: 8. The CDR3 loop reads CASRQTDRGDTEAFF. The DNA of the CDR3 is TGTGCCAGCAGACAAACCGACAGGGGGGACACTGAAGCTTTCTTT.

The V gene is TRBV18, the J gene TRBJ1-5, with 7 bases fitting TRBD1. From germline, CDR1 is KGHSH and CDR2 LQKENI. V gave up 2 bases and J gave up 4 bases; unmatched junction bases: 8. CDR3 length: 16 amino acids. The DNA for the CDR3 is TGTGCCAGCTCACCAAAGAGCGGGACAGTGAATCAGCCCCAGCATTTT. Amino acid sequence: CASSPKSGTVNQPQHF.

The CDR3 coding sequence is TGCGCCAGCAGCTCCAGGGATAACAATCGGCAGTTCTTC. The encoded protein is CASSSRDNNRQFF. This rearrangement joins TRBV5-1 to TRBJ2-1, with D perhaps TRBD1 (5 bases). This CDR3 region has 13 residues. V was pared by 3 bases and J by 12 bases, with 16 bases between. CDR1 and CDR2 (germline): SGHRS, YFSETQ.

This clonotype is a singleton in its sample. The rearrangement joins TRBV4-3 to TRBJ1-3; D is perhaps TRBD1 (5 bases). The CDR3 loop spans 16 amino acids. Looked up from germline, CDR1 is LGHNA and CDR2 is YSLEER. The germline V and J ends were trimmed by 0 bases and 2 bases, with 11 bases remaining between them. CDR3 DNA sequence: TGCGCCAGCAGCCAAGACGAGGGGTCCGCTGGAAACACCATATATTTT. Its translation: CASSQDEGSAGNTIYF.

The CDR3 region is CASSLAREPDTQYF. The CDR3, as DNA: TGTGCCAGCAGCTTAGCTAGGGAACCAGATACGCAGTATTTT. This chain joins TRBV7-2 and TRBJ2-3; the D is unclear. Per germline, CDR1 SGHTA and CDR2 FQGNSA. The CDR3 runs to 14 residues. V shed 0 bases and J shed 4 bases, with 8 bases lying between them.

The chain uses TRBV29-1 and TRBJ2-3; TRBD1 matches 7 bases. The CDR3 runs 14 residues. Trimming took 8 bases from V and 0 from J; bases not matched to a gene: 8. Germline CDR1 is SQVTM and CDR2 is ANQGSEA. For the CDR3, the DNA is TGCAGCCTCTCCACAGGGGTTAGCACAGATACGCAGTATTTT. Protein sequence: CSLSTGVSTDTQYF.

This clonotype occurred a few times. The chain combines TRBV7-9 with TRBJ2-3; D is tentatively TRBD1 or TRBD2 (6 bases each). Trimming left V 3 bases short and J 4 bases short, with 8 bases between. The CDR3 has 13 amino acids. Germline V gene lookup returns CDR1 SEHNR and CDR2 FQNEAQ (reference sequence). CDR3 DNA: TGTGCCAGCAGCTTCGGGGGCGCAGATACGCAGTATTTT. Translating gives CASSFGGADTQYF.

In this sample, this clonotype turned up a few times. The chain is built from TRBV4-1 and TRBJ2-1; 16 bases match TRBD2. Germline V CDR1 and CDR2: MGHRA, YSYEKL. The CDR3 consists of 19 residues. V trimming: 4 bases; J trimming: 7 bases; junction bases outside the gene matches: 13. Written as DNA, the CDR3 is TGCGCCAGCAGCCGCCGAGCGGGACTAGCGGGGGGGCCTGGTAATGAGCAGTTCTTC. This encodes CASSRRAGLAGGPGNEQFF.

This clonotype turned up a few times. The chain has TRBV7-2 and TRBJ2-7; 10 bases match TRBD2. This CDR3 is 12 amino acids long. Germline V lookup: CDR1 SGHTA, CDR2 FQGNSA. With V trimmed by 5 bases and J by 11 bases, 6 bases remained unmatched. CDR3 coding DNA: TGTGCCAGCAGCACAACTAGCGGGGCCGAGTACTTC. Translation: CASSTTSGAEYF.

The rearrangement uses TRBV27 and TRBJ1-5; 7 bases line up with TRBD1. After removal of 4 bases from V and 9 bases from J, the junction contained 0 bases not matched to a gene. This CDR3 region has 11 residues. The V gene's germline CDR1 is MNHEY and CDR2 SMNVEV (reference sequence). The CDR3 sequence is CASSSGGPQHF. The CDR3 nucleotides are TGTGCCAGCAGTTCAGGGGGGCCCCAGCATTTT.

The genes are TRBV15 and TRBJ1-1, with D hard to call. With 0 bases removed from V and 6 bases from J, the gap between germline ends came to 11 bases. Germline CDR1 reads LNHNV; CDR2 reads YYDKDF (reference sequence). The CDR3 is 14 amino acids. CDR3 bases: TGTGCCACCAGCAGAGATCGGGGAAGTCCTGAAGCTTTCTTT. Amino acids: CATSRDRGSPEAFF.

This clonotype was found a few times. The chain joins TRBV6-1 to TRBJ2-1, with 9 bases matching TRBD1. Germline CDR1 and CDR2: MNHNS and SASEGT. The CDR3 spans 17 residues. V was pared by 6 bases and J by 5 bases, with 14 bases of the junction left unmatched. CDR3 in DNA: TGTGCCAGCAGGTCGGCCCTCGGGACAGGGATAAACAATGAGCAGTTCTTC. Protein product: CASRSALGTGINNEQFF.

This clonotype was detected a few times. This chain uses TRBV12-3 or TRBV12-4 with TRBJ2-3, with 11 positions matching TRBD2. The CDR3 consists of 15 residues. The junction had 8 bases not matched to a gene; V was cut back by 4 bases and J by 8 bases. Here the CDR3 DNA reads TGTGCCAGCAGTTACCTGACTAGCGGGATGGTTACGCAGTATTTT. Encoded protein: CASSYLTSGMVTQYF.